Ten or more counts support the clone carrying this T cell receptor beta chain. Its antigen is unknown. The investigators amplified TCR beta CDR3 regions from RNA transcripts. The TCR CDR3 was amplified in a first-round RT-PCR using the HTBI primer set. A single record per CDR3 protein comes from TCRdb applying MiXCR to the multiplex PCR reads. The sample consists of 450,000 to 700,000 distinct CDR3 sequences, 46% of them appearing once. The data are from a study of T cells in Graves' hyperthyroidism and ophthalmopathy. Study-wide results and caveats: Median prediction lead before ophthalmopathy onset was 6.5 months with the model. Blood also contained most expanded thyroid clonotypes above 0.001.

V lost 1 base to trimming and J lost 5 bases, with 6 bases between them. The CDR3 runs to 13 residues. Germline V gene sequence: CDR1 SGHDT, CDR2 YYEEEE. The sequenced material came from peripheral blood or thyroid tissue (not recorded which). The clonotype originates from an adult woman with Graves' disease, either hyperthyroidism or ophthalmopathy (not recorded which). The chain links TRBV5-6 to TRBJ2-2; D is unresolved. The CDR3 loop is CASSLIRTGELFF. CDR3 nucleotide sequence: TGTGCCAGCAGCTTGATAAGGACCGGGGAGCTGTTTTTT.